This entry features one T cell receptor (beta chain) sequence. Antigen unknown. Treatment: roughly 11-day PBMC culture with coronavirus spike peptide pools or control peptides (ViraFEST assay). This record comes from a study of vaccination and CD4 T cells after COVID-19. Study at large: Participants received two doses of either BNT162b2 or mRNA-1273 vaccine. Spike peptides, overlapping and drawn from SARS-CoV-2, HCoV-NL63, HCoV-OC43 and HCoV-229E, were used to stimulate cells. As a positive control, some control cultures were given a CEFX pool, while others were given an HIV-1 Nef pool or no peptide.

Sequencing of the DNA from cultured CD4+ T cells was carried out with the Oncomine TCR Beta short-read assay. TCRdb independently ran MiXCR on the PCR reads; one entry per CDR3 protein. The top ten hold roughly 9.1% of the sample, which has 12,000 to 15,000 distinct CDR3 sequences, approximately 55% seen once. General study points: Analysis of convalescent patients found that 304 of 307 vaccine-specific clones were spike mono-reactive.

The receptor's source is a human donor who had recovered from COVID-19. The source was CD4+ T cells from blood, cultured in vitro, collected before SARS-CoV-2 vaccination.

Here the CDR3 DNA reads TGTGCCAGCACCTCCTCTGGGACAGGGTCGCGTGAGCAGTTCTTC. Amino acids: CASTSSGTGSREQFF. V gene TRBV5-4 combines with J gene TRBJ2-1; TRBD1 agrees at 9 bases. Trimming cost V 6 bases and J 9 bases; bases outside gene matches: 13. The germline V gene encodes CDR1 SGHNT and CDR2 YYREEE (reference sequence). The CDR3 is 15 amino acids.